Listed below are T cell receptor beta chains from one sample, sequenced in a study of CXCR3-negative and CXCR3-positive naive CD8 T cells. After re-calling the 5' RACE reads, TCRdb lists one entry per CDR3 protein, DNA absent. The table for this sample gives under 7,000 distinct CDR3 sequences. Sequencing was performed on naive CXCR3- CD8+ T cells from blood. The source of these receptors is a human donor in good health. Some clones in this sample may be carry-over from other donors' samples. Both conserved end residues are part of each CDR3. Each record gives: CDR3 length, V gene, J gene, clone size, CDR3 protein. Not every row has a clone size; where given, it reads once, few, many or a size class.

len: 15; v_gene: TRBV21-1; j_gene: TRBJ1-4; abundance: medium-sized; CDR3aa: CASSVQGARGEKLFF
len: 16; v_gene: TRBV4-3; j_gene: TRBJ2-4; abundance: NA; CDR3aa: CATSPGPGEAKNIQYF
len: 13; v_gene: TRBV20-1; j_gene: TRBJ2-1; abundance: medium-sized; CDR3aa: CSARGTPMNEQFF
len: 15; v_gene: TRBV5-6; j_gene: TRBJ2-7; abundance: NA; CDR3aa: CASSPGTAPPYEQYF
len: 16; v_gene: TRBV6-6; j_gene: TRBJ2-7; abundance: NA; CDR3aa: CASSYTAPGGTYEQYF
len: 15; v_gene: TRBV20-1; j_gene: TRBJ2-1; abundance: medium-sized; CDR3aa: CSAKLAGVPYNEQFF
len: 13; v_gene: TRBV29-1; j_gene: TRBJ1-3; abundance: NA; CDR3aa: CSVAGPSGNTIYF
len: 14; v_gene: TRBV27; j_gene: TRBJ2-1; abundance: NA; CDR3aa: CASKDGSSYNEQFF
len: 16; v_gene: TRBV14; j_gene: TRBJ2-7; abundance: NA; CDR3aa: CASSQKTSGEIYEQYF
len: 17; v_gene: TRBV4-1; j_gene: TRBJ2-1; abundance: NA; CDR3aa: CASSQSGGPISYNEQFF
len: 16; v_gene: TRBV4-1; j_gene: TRBJ2-1; abundance: NA; CDR3aa: CASSQRGGSSYNEQFF
len: 14; v_gene: TRBV9; j_gene: TRBJ1-5; abundance: NA; CDR3aa: CASSAGTANQPQHF
len: 16; v_gene: TRBV21-1; j_gene: TRBJ2-4; abundance: NA; CDR3aa: CASSSWDFVAKNIQYF
len: 11; v_gene: TRBV9; j_gene: TRBJ2-3; abundance: medium-sized; CDR3aa: CASSDSDTQYF
len: 13; v_gene: TRBV20-1; j_gene: TRBJ2-1; abundance: NA; CDR3aa: CSARFPNYNEQFF